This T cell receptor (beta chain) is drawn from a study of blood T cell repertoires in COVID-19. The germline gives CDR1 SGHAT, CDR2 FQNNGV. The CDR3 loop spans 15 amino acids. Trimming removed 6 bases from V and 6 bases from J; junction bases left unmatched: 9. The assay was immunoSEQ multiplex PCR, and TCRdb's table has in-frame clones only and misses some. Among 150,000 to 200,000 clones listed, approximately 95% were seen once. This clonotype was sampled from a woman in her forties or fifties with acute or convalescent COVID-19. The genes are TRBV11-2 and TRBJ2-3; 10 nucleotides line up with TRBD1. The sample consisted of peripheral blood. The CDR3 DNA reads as TGTGCCAGCAGTTCAACTCGGGACAGGGGTGATACGCAGTATTTT. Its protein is CASSSTRDRGDTQYF.